The 7 T cell receptor beta chains given below trace back to one sample, sequenced in a study of T cells in women clearing cervical HPV infection. Sequencing used immunoSEQ multiplex PCR; TCRdb keeps in-frame clones, though not all of them. Recorded for this sample: approximately 41,000 clones. The sequencing input was blood buffy coat. The receptor source for this set is a woman between 18 and 75 years old with a cervical HPV16 infection that either progressed to CIN3+ or cleared (not recorded which).

This CDR3 reads CASSLGGINTEAFF. CDR3 bases read: TGTGCCAGCAGCTTGGGCGGAATAAACACTGAA. The chain carries TRBV5-5 and TRBJ1-1; D not certain. The read finishes 3 residues shy of the CDR3 end, and the germline J gene is used to complete it. The CDR3 contains 14 residues. Germline V gene sequence: CDR1 SGHKS, CDR2 YYEKEE (reference sequence). Trimming took off 0 bases at V and 2 bases at J, with 8 bases between the two ends.

As regards this clone: Sequencing ends 3 residues short of the CDR3 end; the germline J gene provides the rest. The chain couples TRBV30 to TRBJ1-2; 7 bases fit TRBD1. The CDR3 sequence is 13 residues long. The ends lost 1 base at V and 4 bases at J; junction bases unmatched: 3. CDR1 is GTSNPN and CDR2 is SVGIG in the germline V gene (reference sequence). The CDR3 loop is CAWSETGTYGYTF. Partial CDR3 DNA: TGTGCCTGGAGTGAGACAGGGACCTATGGC.

Comment on this clone: The sequence runs out 3 residues before the end of the CDR3; the remainder is reconstructed from the germline J gene. The chain employs TRBV6-2 or TRBV6-3 and TRBJ2-1, with 10 positions matching TRBD2. J gave up 4 bases and V 6 bases, and 6 bases lay outside the gene matches. Germline V lookup: CDR1 MNHEY, CDR2 SVGEGT. This CDR3 is built from 15 residues. CDR3 bases read: TGTGCCAGCAGCGAGCGGGGGGGCGGGTACAATGAG. This encodes CASSERGGGYNE. The whole CDR3 protein reads CASSERGGGYNEQFF.

Notes on this clone: The DNA ends 3 residues before the CDR3 does, and the rest of the CDR3 is filled in from the germline J gene. V usage is TRBV19 and J usage is TRBJ2-1; TRBD2 aligns across 9 bases. The CDR3 extends over 17 amino acids. From germline, CDR1 is LNHDA and CDR2 SQIVND (reference sequence). V lost 5 bases to trimming and J lost 4 bases; unmatched junction nucleotides: 12. The CDR3 reads CASSPSASGATYNEQFF. The sequenced CDR3 bases are TGTGCCAGTAGTCCGTCGGCTAGCGGGGCGACTTACAATGAG.

A remark on this clone: Read sequence stops 3 residues before the CDR3 end, and the germline J gene provides the missing end. The chain employs TRBV18 and TRBJ1-2; D perhaps matches TRBD1 (5 bases). With 4 bases removed from V and 5 bases from J, the gap between germline ends came to 8 bases. CDR1 and CDR2 (germline): KGHSH, LQKENI. This CDR3 has 12 amino acids. The sequenced CDR3 bases are TGTGCCAGCTCACAGACAGCTTATGGC. This translates into CASSQTAYG. The full CDR3 protein is CASSQTAYGYTF. The variable domain in full, completed from reference TRBV18 and TRBJ1-2, reads NAGVMQNPRHLVRRRGQEARLRCSPMKGHSHVYWYRQLPEEGLKFMVYLQKENIIDESGMPKERFSAEFPKEGPSILRIQQVVRGDSAAYFCASSQTAYGYTFGSGTRLTVV.

Regarding this clone: The read comes to an end 3 residues before the CDR3 does, leaving the germline J gene to fill in the end. The gene calls are TRBV19 and TRBJ1-1; 7 bases map to TRBD1. The CDR3 totals 16 residues. Unmatched junction bases numbered 9, after V lost 0 bases and J lost 5 bases. From germline, CDR1 is LNHDA and CDR2 SQIVND (reference sequence). CDR3 DNA, as far as it was read: TGTGCCAGTAGTATAGATAGGTTCCAGGGGGTAACTGAA. This sequence encodes CASSIDRFQGVTE. The complete CDR3 protein is CASSIDRFQGVTEAFF.

As for this clone: The sequenced fragment ends 3 residues before the CDR3 boundary, so the rest is inferred from the germline J gene. The chain couples TRBV7-9 to TRBJ1-5; the D is unclear. Between the trimmed V and J ends, which lost 0 bases and 4 bases, there was a span of 7 bases. Germline CDR1 SEHNR, CDR2 FQNEAQ (reference sequence). The CDR3 has 14 residues. CDR3 DNA (partial): TGTGCCAGCAGCTTAGCGGCAGGTAATCAGCCC. Protein product: CASSLAAGNQP. The complete CDR3 reads CASSLAAGNQPQHF. The full variable domain, its missing parts supplied by reference TRBV7-9 and TRBJ1-5, is DTGVSQNPRHKITKRGQNVTFRCDPISEHNRLYWYRQTLGQGPEFLTYFQNEAQLEKSRLLSDRFSAERPKGSFSTLEIQRTEQGDSAMYLCASSLAAGNQPQHFGDGTRLSIL.